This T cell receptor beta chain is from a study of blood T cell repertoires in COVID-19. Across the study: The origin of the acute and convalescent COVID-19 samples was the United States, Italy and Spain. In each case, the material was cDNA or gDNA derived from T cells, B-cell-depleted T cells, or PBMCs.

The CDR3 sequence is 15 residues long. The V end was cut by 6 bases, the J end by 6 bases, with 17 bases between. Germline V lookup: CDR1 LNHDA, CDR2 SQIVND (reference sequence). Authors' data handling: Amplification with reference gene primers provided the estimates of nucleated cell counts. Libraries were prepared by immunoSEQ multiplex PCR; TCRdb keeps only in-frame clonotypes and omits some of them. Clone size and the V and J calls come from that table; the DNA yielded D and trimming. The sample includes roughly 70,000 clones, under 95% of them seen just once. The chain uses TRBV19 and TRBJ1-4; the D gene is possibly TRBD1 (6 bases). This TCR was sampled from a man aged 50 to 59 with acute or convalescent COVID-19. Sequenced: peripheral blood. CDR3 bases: TGTGCCAGTAGCAAATTACGGGACAACTATGAAAAACTGTTTTTT. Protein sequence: CASSKLRDNYEKLFF.